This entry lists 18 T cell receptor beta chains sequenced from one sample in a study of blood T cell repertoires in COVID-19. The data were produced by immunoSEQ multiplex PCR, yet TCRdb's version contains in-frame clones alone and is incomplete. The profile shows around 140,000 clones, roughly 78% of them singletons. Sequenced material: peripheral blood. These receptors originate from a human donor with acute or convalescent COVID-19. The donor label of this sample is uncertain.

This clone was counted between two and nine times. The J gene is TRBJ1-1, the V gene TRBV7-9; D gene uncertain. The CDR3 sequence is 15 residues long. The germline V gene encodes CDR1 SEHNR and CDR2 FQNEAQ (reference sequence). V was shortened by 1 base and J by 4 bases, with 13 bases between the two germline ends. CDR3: CASSLVDFFTTEAFF. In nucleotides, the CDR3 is TGTGCCAGCAGCTTAGTGGACTTTTTTACCACTGAAGCTTTCTTT.

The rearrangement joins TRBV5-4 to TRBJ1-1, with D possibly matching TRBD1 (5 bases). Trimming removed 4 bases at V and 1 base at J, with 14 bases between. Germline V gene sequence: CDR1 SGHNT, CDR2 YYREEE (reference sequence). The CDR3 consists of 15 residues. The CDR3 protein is CASSPGTGRNTEAFF. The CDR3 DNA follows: TGTGCCAGCAGCCCCGGGACCGGGAGGAACACTGAAGCTTTCTTT.

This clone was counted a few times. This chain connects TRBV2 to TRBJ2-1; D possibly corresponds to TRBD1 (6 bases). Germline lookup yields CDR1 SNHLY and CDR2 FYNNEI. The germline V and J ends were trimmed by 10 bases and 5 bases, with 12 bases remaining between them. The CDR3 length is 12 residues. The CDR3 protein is CAISDSHNEQFF. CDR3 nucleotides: TGTGCCATATCGGACAGCCACAATGAGCAGTTCTTC. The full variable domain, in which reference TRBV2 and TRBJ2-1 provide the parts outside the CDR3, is EPEVTQTPSHQVTQMGQEVILRCVPISNHLYFYWYRQILGQKVEFLVSFYNNEISEKSEIFDDQFSVERPDGSNFTLKIRSTKLEDSAMYFCAISDSHNEQFFGPGTRLTVL.

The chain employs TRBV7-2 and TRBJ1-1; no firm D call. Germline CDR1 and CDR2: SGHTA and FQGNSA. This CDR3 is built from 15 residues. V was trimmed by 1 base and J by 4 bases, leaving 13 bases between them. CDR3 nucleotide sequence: TGTGCCAGCAGCTTAGAGGCCGGGGTTGGCACTGAAGCTTTCTTT. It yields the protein CASSLEAGVGTEAFF.

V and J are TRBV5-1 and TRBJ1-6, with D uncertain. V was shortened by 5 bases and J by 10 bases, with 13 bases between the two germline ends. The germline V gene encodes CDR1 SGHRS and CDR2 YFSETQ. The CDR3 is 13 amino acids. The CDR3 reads CASRSDEGSPLHF. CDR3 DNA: TGCGCCAGCAGATCGGACGAGGGATCACCCCTCCACTTT.

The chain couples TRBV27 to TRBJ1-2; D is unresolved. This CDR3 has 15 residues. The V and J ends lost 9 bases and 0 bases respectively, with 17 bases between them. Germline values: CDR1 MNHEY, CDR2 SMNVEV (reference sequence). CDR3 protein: CASNPTRGTNYGYTF. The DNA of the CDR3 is TGTGCCAGTAACCCCACCCGGGGAACTAACTATGGCTACACCTTC.

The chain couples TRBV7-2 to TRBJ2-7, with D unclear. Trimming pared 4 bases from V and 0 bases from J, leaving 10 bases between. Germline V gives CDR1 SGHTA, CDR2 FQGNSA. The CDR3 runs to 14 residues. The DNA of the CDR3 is TGTGCCAGCAGCTCCGACAAGTTCTCCTACGAGCAGTACTTC. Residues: CASSSDKFSYEQYF.

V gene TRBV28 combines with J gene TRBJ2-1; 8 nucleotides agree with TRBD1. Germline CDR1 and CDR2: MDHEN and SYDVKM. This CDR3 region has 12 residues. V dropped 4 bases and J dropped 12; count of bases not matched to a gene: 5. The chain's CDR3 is CASSSDRAVQFF. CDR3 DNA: TGTGCCAGCAGTTCGGACAGGGCCGTGCAGTTCTTC.

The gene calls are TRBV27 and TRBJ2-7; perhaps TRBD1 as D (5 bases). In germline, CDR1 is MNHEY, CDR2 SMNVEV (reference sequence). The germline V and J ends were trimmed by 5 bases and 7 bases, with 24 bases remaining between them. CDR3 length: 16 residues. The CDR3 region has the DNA TGTGCCAGCAGTACTAAGGGGTCCCTGGCGCGCGCGGAGCAGTACTTC. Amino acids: CASSTKGSLARAEQYF.

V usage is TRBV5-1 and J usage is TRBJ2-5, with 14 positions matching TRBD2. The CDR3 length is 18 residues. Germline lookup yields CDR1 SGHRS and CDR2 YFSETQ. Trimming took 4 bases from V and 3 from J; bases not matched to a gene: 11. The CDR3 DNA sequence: TGCGCCAGCAGCCTTGCTCCGGGACTAGCGGGGGTTGAAGAGACCCAGTACTTC. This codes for CASSLAPGLAGVEETQYF.

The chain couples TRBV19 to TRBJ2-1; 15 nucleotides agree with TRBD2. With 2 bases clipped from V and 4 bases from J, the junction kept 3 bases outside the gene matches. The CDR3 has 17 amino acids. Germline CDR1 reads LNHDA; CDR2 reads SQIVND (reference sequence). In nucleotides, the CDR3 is TGTGCCAGTAGTATATGGACTAGCGGGGGGGTATACAATGAGCAGTTCTTC. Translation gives CASSIWTSGGVYNEQFF.

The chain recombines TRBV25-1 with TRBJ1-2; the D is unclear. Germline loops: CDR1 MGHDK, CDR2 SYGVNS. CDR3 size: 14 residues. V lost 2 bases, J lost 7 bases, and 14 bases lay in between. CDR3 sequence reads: CASSEAGTHCGYTF. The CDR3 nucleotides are TGTGCCAGCAGTGAAGCAGGAACTCACTGTGGCTACACCTTC.

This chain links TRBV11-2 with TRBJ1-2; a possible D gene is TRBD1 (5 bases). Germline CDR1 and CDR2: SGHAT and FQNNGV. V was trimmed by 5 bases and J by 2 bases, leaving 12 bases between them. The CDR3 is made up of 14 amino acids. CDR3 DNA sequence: TGTGCCAGCAGCCGCGACAGTACCAACTATGGCTACACCTTC. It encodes CASSRDSTNYGYTF.

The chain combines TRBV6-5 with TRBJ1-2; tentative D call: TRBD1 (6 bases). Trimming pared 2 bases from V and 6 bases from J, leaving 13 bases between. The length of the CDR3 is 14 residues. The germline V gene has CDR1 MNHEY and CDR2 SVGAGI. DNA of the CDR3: TGTGCCAGCAGTTACGGGAACAGGGCGGATGGCTACACCTTC. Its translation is CASSYGNRADGYTF.

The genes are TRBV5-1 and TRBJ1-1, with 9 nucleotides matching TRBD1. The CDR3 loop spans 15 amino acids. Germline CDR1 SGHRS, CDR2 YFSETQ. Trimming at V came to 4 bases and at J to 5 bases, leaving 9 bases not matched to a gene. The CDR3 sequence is CASSTRDRVLTEAFF. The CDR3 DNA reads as TGCGCCAGCAGCACCCGGGACAGGGTGTTAACTGAAGCTTTCTTT.

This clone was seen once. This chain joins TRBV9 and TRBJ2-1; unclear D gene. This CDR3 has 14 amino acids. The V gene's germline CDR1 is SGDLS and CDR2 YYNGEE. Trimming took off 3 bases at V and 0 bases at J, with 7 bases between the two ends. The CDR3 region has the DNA TGTGCCAGCAGCGGACTCAGCTCCTACAATGAGCAGTTCTTC. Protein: CASSGLSSYNEQFF.

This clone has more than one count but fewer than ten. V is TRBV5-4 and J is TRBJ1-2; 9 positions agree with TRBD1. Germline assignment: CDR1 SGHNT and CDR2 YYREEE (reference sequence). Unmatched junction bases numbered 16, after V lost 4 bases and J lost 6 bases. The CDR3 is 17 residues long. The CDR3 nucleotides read TGTGCCAGCAGCGCGGACAGGGGCCCCTCGGGTAGTGATGGCTACACCTTC. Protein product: CASSADRGPSGSDGYTF.

CDR3 in DNA: TGTGCCAGCAGCCCCGATGGACAGTCCCAGTTCTTC. It translates to CASSPDGQSQFF. V is TRBV6-2 or TRBV6-3 and J is TRBJ2-1; D may be TRBD1 (6 bases). Germline V lookup: CDR1 MNHEY, CDR2 SVGEGT. CDR3 length: 12 residues. V shed 6 bases and J shed 13 bases, with 16 bases lying between them.